This TCR beta chain was observed in a study of CD8 T cells in ankylosing spondylitis (dated by TCRdb to the late 2010s). Regarding the complete study: The study profiled T cell receptor beta repertoires in healthy donors and ankylosing spondylitis patients to find disease-linked TCR variants. In total, the full study cohort was made up of 85 to 140 healthy donors and approximately 27 ankylosing spondylitis patients. Peripheral blood samples were taken, and synovial fluid was additionally collected from ankylosing spondylitis patients. What the authors observed across the whole study: Some motif variants had previously been reported in the synovial fluid and blood of reactive arthritis patients, which suggests shared mechanisms of disease initiation. Significant enrichment of the disease-linked clones was reported in matched synovial fluid samples from ankylosing spondylitis patients. Blood from ankylosing spondylitis patients appeared to be characterized by a TCR beta motif made up of several highly homologous amino acid variants. In peripheral blood, the disease-linked clones were found at relatively low frequencies and had a CD8+ phenotype.

In the case of this clonotype: It lacks a known antigen. One junction end disagrees with the germline gene, perhaps due to a read error.

Sequencing was performed on an Illumina HiSeq 2500. TCR beta libraries were prepared by quantitative 5'-RACE with molecular barcodes. The original methods were these. Disease-linked TCR variants were identified with a new computational method built on a probabilistic model of VDJ rearrangement. TCRdb reprocessed the public reads (quality trimming at Q25 with fastp, clone calling with MiXCR) and kept in-frame beta chains. Each entry merges the rows of one CDR3 protein and shows their most common DNA and genes. TCRdb, not the original authors, processed these V and J calls. The sample contains about 260,000 distinct CDR3 sequences, roughly 20% of them found a single time. In total, the top ten clones hold roughly 8% of the sample. Input material: blood, either unsorted or a sorted T cell fraction (not recorded which). The clonotype comes from a male donor with ankylosing spondylitis or in good health (not recorded which).

The nucleotide sequence reads TGTGCCGGCAGTTACTCGAGGGGCGGGCGGAGGAACACTGAAGCTTTCTTT. Its product reads: CAGSYSRGGRRNTEAFF. The rearrangement combines TRBV6-5 with TRBJ1-1, and perhaps TRBD1 as D gene, on 5 matching bases. The CDR3 holds 17 amino acids from the cysteine to the phenylalanine. Left in the record is the CDR3 DNA by itself, 51 bases read in frame from the first base. Via the germline V gene, CDR1 is MNHEY and CDR2 SVGAGI.